The clone carrying this T cell receptor (beta chain) was seen many times. Its matching antigen is unknown. This record belongs to a study of metastatic and nonmetastatic thyroid tumors. Turning to the study itself: Repertoires were compared across blood and tumor or nodule tissue from malignant and benign thyroid patients.

No patient received treatment before thyroid surgery. Per the original methods: Between-group CDR3 differences, defined by clinicopathological status, yielded a distant-metastasis classifier for papillary thyroid cancer. TCRdb used MiXCR to call clones anew from the PCR reads. The V and J calls follow TCRdb's processing rather than the paper's. The sample lists about 93,000 clones, around 9.1% seen once, with approximately 8.8% in the top ten. Study results and caveats: Reports indicated that malignant thyroid tumors showed significantly higher TCR beta diversity than benign nodules did, in blood and tumor.

V was clipped by 3 bases and J by 3 bases, with 8 bases between them. Germline-derived CDR1 and CDR2 are SNHLY and FYNNEI. The CDR3 totals 14 residues. This chain connects TRBV2 to TRBJ2-2; D is undetermined. The clonotype originates from a female donor with papillary thyroid cancer or a benign thyroid nodule (not recorded which). Some clones in this sample may be carry-over from other donors' samples. Sequenced material: blood. The CDR3 DNA reads TGTGCCAGCAGTGACGACACTTACACCGGGGAGCTGTTTTTT. Translated, it gives CASSDDTYTGELFF.